Included here is one T cell receptor (beta chain) sequence, with context. The antigen is undetermined. Naive CD8 T cells were picked out by sorting for CD8+CD4-CCR7+CD45RA+. Bulk libraries came from a prior protocol with listed TCR primers. TCRdb re-called the PCR reads through MiXCR, storing one row per CDR3 protein. The sample shows approximately 680,000 distinct CDR3 sequences, about 25% of them seen only once. The data derive from a study of molecular identifiers for immune sequencing clone quantification. Study-wide results and caveats: The sizes of highly expanded clones could be underestimated when identical TCR molecules share a barcode. Clones above 20 RNA copies contained over 98% of effector molecules but under 1% of naive ones.

The germline CDR1 and CDR2 sequences are MGHRA and YSYEKL. Germline trimming cut 0 bases from V and 5 bases from J; bases unmatched to any gene: 6. This CDR3 has 15 residues. This TCR derives from a human donor in good health. Some libraries in this study had Jurkat cell RNA spiked in. The genes are TRBV4-1 and TRBJ1-1, with 7 bases aligning to TRBD1. The sample comprised naive CD8+ T cells from blood, with Jurkat cell RNA spiked in. Indicated subset: FACS-sorted CD8+CD4-CCR7+CD45RA+ naive T cells. CDR3 loop: CASSQDTRGGTEAFF. The CDR3 DNA reads as TGCGCCAGCAGCCAAGATACCAGGGGGGGGACTGAAGCTTTCTTT.